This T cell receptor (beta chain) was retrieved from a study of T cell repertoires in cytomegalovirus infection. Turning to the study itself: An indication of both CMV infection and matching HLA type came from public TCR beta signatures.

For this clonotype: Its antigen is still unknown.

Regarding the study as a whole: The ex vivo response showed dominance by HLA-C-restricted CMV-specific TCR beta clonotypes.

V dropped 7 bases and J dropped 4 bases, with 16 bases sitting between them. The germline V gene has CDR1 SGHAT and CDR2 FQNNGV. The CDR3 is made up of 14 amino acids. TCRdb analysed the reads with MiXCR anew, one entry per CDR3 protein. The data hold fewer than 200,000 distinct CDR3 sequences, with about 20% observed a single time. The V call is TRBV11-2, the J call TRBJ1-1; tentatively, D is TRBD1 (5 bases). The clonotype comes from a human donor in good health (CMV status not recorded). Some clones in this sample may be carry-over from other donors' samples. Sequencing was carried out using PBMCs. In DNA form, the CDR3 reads TGTGCCAGCATCTTTGAGGGGCGGGCCACTGAAGCTTTCTTT. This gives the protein CASIFEGRATEAFF.